These 21 T cell receptor beta chains were all obtained from the same sample, sequenced in a study of T-cell reconstitution after alpha-beta-depleted transplantation in children (dated by TCRdb to 2016 to 2018). The library was generated by PCR. The instrument given in TCRdb is Illumina HiSeq 2500. To normalize quantification of the TCRbeta repertoire, the TCR libraries were built with molecular barcoding that relied on unique molecular identifiers. Through fastp at Q25 and MiXCR, TCRdb rebuilt clones from the public reads, retaining in-frame beta chains. Every entry covers one CDR3 protein and lists the most common genes and DNA from its rows. In this sample the table shows 440,000 or so distinct CDR3 sequences, about 11% of which occur a single time. The top ten clones comprise nearly 5.5% of the sample. Sample: PBMCs from the stem cell graft donor, taken from the stem cell graft. All receptors come from a human donor who donated a stem cell graft to a child with acute myeloid leukemia.

This clonotype was seen more than once but under ten times. The rearrangement links TRBV11-2 to TRBJ2-2; TRBD1 matches 7 bases. V lost 5 bases to trimming and J lost 8 bases; unmatched junction nucleotides: 14. The CDR3 contains 16 residues. CDR1 and CDR2 (germline): SGHAT, FQNNGV. The CDR3 DNA reads TGTGCCAGCAGCACACGACAGGGACCCTCCTTAGGGGAGCTGTTTTTT. Translated: CASSTRQGPSLGELFF.

The chain joins TRBV10-3 to TRBJ2-7; 7 bases agree with TRBD2. Trimming cost V 8 bases and J 3 bases; bases outside gene matches: 10. The CDR3 sequence is 14 residues long. Germline assignment: CDR1 ENHRY and CDR2 SYGVKD. CDR3 region: CAISKTGGDYEQYV. The CDR3 nucleotides read TGTGCCATCTCAAAAACGGGAGGAGACTACGAGCAGTACGTC.

The chain has TRBV6-2 or TRBV6-3 and TRBJ2-4; D tentatively fits TRBD1 or TRBD2 (5 bases each). Germline V gives CDR1 MNHEY, CDR2 SVGEGT. This CDR3 region has 14 residues. V lost 4 bases to trimming and J lost 5 bases, with 12 bases between them. DNA of the CDR3: TGTGCCAGCAGTTCAAGGGACGGACAAAACATTCAGTACTTC. This encodes CASSSRDGQNIQYF.

There are a few counts of this clonotype. This sequence joins TRBV10-3 and TRBJ2-2, with 7 bases lining up with TRBD1. This CDR3 contains 13 residues. From germline, CDR1 is ENHRY and CDR2 SYGVKD. With 4 bases clipped from V and 6 bases from J, the junction kept 2 bases outside the gene matches. The DNA of the CDR3 is TGTGCCATCAGTGGAGGGGGCCCCGGGGAGCTGTTTTTT. Protein sequence: CAISGGGPGELFF.

This clonotype was detected only a few times. The chain couples TRBV6-1 to TRBJ2-1, with 13 nucleotides matching TRBD2. The V segment lost 1 base and the J segment 7 bases; nucleotides outside the gene matches: 4. The germline gives CDR1 MNHNS, CDR2 SASEGT. This CDR3 is 16 amino acids long. CDR3 in DNA: TGTGCCAGCAGTGAAGGGACTAGCGGGAGAGGGAATGAGCAGTTCTTC. This encodes CASSEGTSGRGNEQFF.

This clonotype was seen a handful of times. This chain joins TRBV6-5 and TRBJ2-2, with D unclear. CDR1 is MNHEY, CDR2 SVGAGI, per germline. This CDR3 contains 13 residues. The V and J ends lost 6 bases and 0 bases respectively, with 5 bases between them. The CDR3 DNA is TGTGCCAGCAGGCGCGCGAACACCGGGGAGCTGTTTTTT. Its protein product is CASRRANTGELFF.

The chain links TRBV11-1 to TRBJ1-1; TRBD1 is a possible D gene (6 bases). V was pared by 6 bases and J by 0 bases, with 23 bases between. Germline V gene data show CDR1 as SGHAT and CDR2 as FQDESV (reference sequence). This CDR3 is 18 amino acids long. CDR3 nucleotide sequence: TGTGCCAGCAGTATCAAACAGGGAACCCTGCCCATGAACACTGAAGCTTTCTTT. It specifies CASSIKQGTLPMNTEAFF.

The chain recombines TRBV6-1 with TRBJ1-1; TRBD1 agrees at 7 bases. This CDR3 spans 15 amino acids. Per the germline V gene, CDR1 is MNHNS and CDR2 is SASEGT. The ends lost 5 bases at V and 1 base at J; junction bases unmatched: 7. The CDR3 sequence: CASSRGGGGNTEAFF. DNA of the CDR3: TGTGCCAGCAGTAGAGGGGGCGGCGGGAACACTGAAGCTTTCTTT.

The chain combines TRBV29-1 with TRBJ2-2; D unresolved. The CDR3 extends over 12 amino acids. The V end was cut by 5 bases, the J end by 2 bases, with 6 bases between. CDR1 SQVTM and CDR2 ANQGSEA come from the germline V gene. CDR3 in amino acids: CSVFRNTGELFF. CDR3 nucleotides: TGCAGCGTTTTTCGAAACACCGGGGAGCTGTTTTTT.

This clonotype was counted only a few times. V is TRBV29-1 and J is TRBJ1-1; TRBD1 is a possible D gene (5 bases). V lost 5 bases and J lost 4, with 14 bases in between. The CDR3 is 13 residues long. The germline gives CDR1 SQVTM, CDR2 ANQGSEA. CDR3 in DNA: TGCAGCGTTCTCCCCGCAGGGAGCACTGAAGCTTTCTTT. Its protein is CSVLPAGSTEAFF.

The rearrangement uses TRBV7-3 and TRBJ2-3; D remains unclear. Per the germline V gene, CDR1 is SGHTA and CDR2 is FQGTGA. The CDR3 runs to 14 residues. V was trimmed by 1 base and J by 4 bases, leaving 9 bases between them. DNA for the CDR3: TGTGCCAGCAGCTTAATGCTAGTCCCAGATACGCAGTATTTT. Translation: CASSLMLVPDTQYF.

V and J are TRBV7-3 and TRBJ2-3; possibly TRBD2 for D (5 bases). Germline lookup yields CDR1 SGHTA and CDR2 FQGTGA. The CDR3 is 15 amino acids. V lost 5 bases and J 1 base, leaving 13 bases between the germline ends. The chain's CDR3 is CASSLLGEGTDTQYF. The CDR3 nucleotides read TGTGCCAGCAGCCTACTGGGAGAGGGCACAGATACGCAGTATTTT.

This clonotype was picked up a small number of times. V is TRBV6-5 and J is TRBJ2-5; TRBD2 agrees at 8 bases. Germline CDR1 MNHEY, CDR2 SVGAGI. The CDR3 spans 16 residues. V gave up 0 bases and J gave up 2 bases; unmatched junction bases: 5. The CDR3 DNA is TGTGCCAGCAGTTACTCGTTGGCTAGCGGGCAAGAGACCCAGTACTTC. The encoded protein is CASSYSLASGQETQYF.

In this sample, this clonotype turned up a few times. The chain uses TRBV20-1 and TRBJ1-5; 7 positions agree with TRBD1. Trimming took 4 bases from V and 7 from J; bases not matched to a gene: 7. The CDR3 length is 13 residues. The germline V gene has CDR1 DFQATT and CDR2 SNEGSKA (reference sequence). Here the CDR3 reads CSAKRQGWQPQHF. CDR3 nucleotides: TGCAGTGCTAAGAGACAGGGTTGGCAGCCCCAGCATTTT.

This clonotype appeared a few times. The chain joins TRBV7-9 to TRBJ1-5, with D possibly being TRBD1 (5 bases). The V end lost 2 bases, the J end lost 5 bases, and 7 bases lay between the germline ends. The CDR3 covers 13 residues. CDR1 and CDR2 (germline): SEHNR, FQNEAQ (reference sequence). CDR3 sequence (DNA): TGTGCCAGCAGCTTAAGGGACGATCAGCCCCAGCATTTT. Translated: CASSLRDDQPQHF.

This clonotype has a handful of counts. The V and J genes are TRBV5-1 and TRBJ1-3; perhaps TRBD1 as D (5 bases). V lost 4 bases and J lost 0, with 17 bases in between. Germline values: CDR1 SGHRS, CDR2 YFSETQ. CDR3 size: 17 residues. The CDR3 DNA sequence: TGCGCCAGCAGCGCCCAGGGTTCGGCACACTCTGGAAACACCATATATTTT. Amino acids: CASSAQGSAHSGNTIYF.

This clonotype was observed a few times. The V call is TRBV5-1, the J call TRBJ2-5; possibly TRBD1 for D (6 bases). This CDR3 has 14 residues. Trimming took 6 bases from V and 2 from J, leaving 14 bases between them. Germline V gives CDR1 SGHRS, CDR2 YFSETQ. Written as DNA, the CDR3 is TGCGCCAGCAACCCAGGACAGACACAAGAGACCCAGTACTTC. Its protein is CASNPGQTQETQYF.

This clonotype was detected ten times or more. The CDR3 coding sequence is TGTGCCAGCAGCGTAGGGCTAGCGGGGAACAATGAGCAGTTCTTC. This encodes CASSVGLAGNNEQFF. The chain employs TRBV9 and TRBJ2-1; 9 bases line up with TRBD2. With V trimmed by 0 bases and J by 5 bases, 3 bases remained unmatched. Germline loops: CDR1 SGDLS, CDR2 YYNGEE. The CDR3 length is 15 residues.

The chain links TRBV29-1 to TRBJ2-7; possibly TRBD1 for D (5 bases). The CDR3 consists of 14 residues. V was cut by 5 bases and J by 3 bases, with 17 bases left in between. The germline gives CDR1 SQVTM, CDR2 ANQGSEA. The CDR3 bases are TGCAGCGTTTTGGACACAGGTCAGGGCTACGAGCAGTACTTC. This encodes CSVLDTGQGYEQYF.

This clonotype has just a few counts. This chain uses TRBV7-8 with TRBJ2-1; D unresolved. Trimming pared 5 bases from V and 0 bases from J, leaving 20 bases between. This CDR3 spans 18 amino acids. Germline values: CDR1 SGHVS, CDR2 FQNEAQ. The CDR3 bases are TGTGCCAGCAGCCCTTCAGAAACCCGTCAGCTCTCCTACAATGAGCAGTTCTTC. Protein sequence: CASSPSETRQLSYNEQFF.

CDR3 sequence reads: CASSPPGLANEQFF. The CDR3 DNA follows: TGTGCCAGCTCACCACCGGGACTAGCGAATGAGCAGTTCTTC. The rearrangement links TRBV18 to TRBJ2-1, with 10 bases identical to TRBD2. V shed 0 bases, J shed 7 bases, and the junction held 0 bases outside the gene matches. CDR1 and CDR2 from the germline V gene are KGHSH and LQKENI. The length of the CDR3 is 14 residues.